This TCR beta chain was found in a study of blood T cell repertoires in COVID-19. Across the study: PBMCs, B-cell-depleted T cells, or T cells provided the cDNA or gDNA that made up the material.

Authors' data handling: Amplifying reference gene primers gave estimates of nucleated cell counts. Profiling relied on immunoSEQ multiplex PCR, and the TCRdb table lists in-frame clones only, not all of them. Clonal size and the V and J genes are those of that table, whereas D and trimming came from the DNA. The sample includes approximately 230,000 clones, about 90% of them seen just once. This CDR3 spans 14 amino acids. The germline V gene has CDR1 SGDLS and CDR2 YYNGEE. Trimming cost V 4 bases and J 2 bases, with 10 bases left between them. Sequenced material: peripheral blood. The receptor comes from a man aged 18 to 29 with active or convalescent COVID-19. V usage is TRBV9 and J usage is TRBJ1-3; the D gene is possibly TRBD1 (6 bases). The CDR3 spells CASSPTGPGNTIYF. The CDR3 coding sequence is TGTGCCAGCAGCCCAACAGGGCCTGGAAACACCATATATTTT. Full variable domain (rest looked up from reference TRBV9 and TRBJ1-3): DSGVTQTPKHLITATGQRVTLRCSPRSGDLSVYWYQQSLDQGLQFLIQYYNGEERAKGNILERFSAQQFPDLHSELNLSSLELGDSALYFCASSPTGPGNTIYFGEGSWLTVV.